This entry describes one T cell receptor (beta chain). This clone may be a read error of a much larger clone one base away. TCRdb processed the 5' RACE reads anew with MiXCR; each CDR3 protein has one entry. The data contain roughly 9,900 distinct CDR3 sequences, over 15% of them singletons. From germline, CDR1 is MDHEN and CDR2 SYDVKM. This CDR3 has 14 residues. The sorted Tregs were CD4+CD25+CD127-/low cells. The source of this sequence is a female donor with breast cancer. Input material: Tregs sorted from a lymph node. This chain uses TRBV28 with TRBJ1-2; a weak D match, TRBD1 (6 bases). This CDR3 reads CASRPGGPPTGYAF. The CDR3 bases are TGTGCCAGCAGACCAGGAGGCCCCCCGACAGGCTACGCCTTC.